One sample yielded the 20 T cell receptor beta chains listed below, sequenced in a study of cytomegalovirus exposure and HLA in healthy donors. TCRdb's table, derived via immunoSEQ multiplex PCR, lists solely in-frame clones and lacks some. The table shows 60,000 to 80,000 clones, with over 90% occurring only once. Sequencing input: PBMCs. All receptors derive from a woman between 18 and 29 years old in good health and CMV-seropositive.

The CDR3 nucleotides read TGTGCCAGCAGCGGAGAACGACAGGGTATACAAGAGACCCAGTACTTC. It specifies CASSGERQGIQETQYF. This chain joins TRBV9 and TRBJ2-5; 7 bases fit TRBD1. The CDR3 loop spans 16 amino acids. Trimming at V came to 3 bases and at J to 2 bases, leaving 10 bases not matched to a gene. CDR1 SGDLS and CDR2 YYNGEE come from the germline V gene. The whole variable domain, filled in from reference TRBV9 and TRBJ2-5, reads DSGVTQTPKHLITATGQRVTLRCSPRSGDLSVYWYQQSLDQGLQFLIQYYNGEERAKGNILERFSAQQFPDLHSELNLSSLELGDSALYFCASSGERQGIQETQYFGPGTRLLVL.

The chain uses TRBV6-1 and TRBJ2-3; D is ambiguous. Between the trimmed V and J ends, which lost 2 bases and 2 bases, there was a span of 11 bases. Germline CDR1 and CDR2: MNHNS and SASEGT. This CDR3 is built from 15 residues. DNA of the CDR3: TGTGCCAGCAGTGAATCTTACAGTAACACAGATACGCAGTATTTT. As protein: CASSESYSNTDTQYF.

The V call is TRBV11-2, the J call TRBJ1-5; D ambiguous. V dropped 5 bases and J dropped 7 bases, with 12 bases sitting between them. CDR1 and CDR2 from the germline V gene are SGHAT and FQNNGV. The CDR3 runs to 13 residues. The CDR3 DNA reads as TGTGCCAGCAGCCCTGGGTACGGGCAGCCCCAGCATTTT. Translation gives CASSPGYGQPQHF.

This rearrangement joins TRBV19 to TRBJ2-1, with 9 bases that match TRBD2. The V gene's germline CDR1 is LNHDA and CDR2 SQIVND (reference sequence). The CDR3 extends over 16 amino acids. The trim removed 6 bases at V and 0 bases at J, leaving 6 bases unmatched. The CDR3 nucleotides read TGTGCCAGTAGGCCCATAGCGGGAGACTCCTACAATGAGCAGTTCTTC. Translated: CASRPIAGDSYNEQFF.

The genes are TRBV23-1 and TRBJ2-7; D remains ambiguous. TRBV23-1 is an ORF, and what it does is uncertain. V lost 7 bases to trimming and J lost 4 bases, with 11 bases between them. The CDR3 sequence is 12 residues long. The CDR3 here is CASITSRYEQYF. In DNA, the CDR3 is TGCGCCAGCATTACCTCCAGGTACGAGCAGTACTTC.

The chain couples TRBV11-2 to TRBJ2-3; TRBD1 matches 8 bases. Germline trimming cut 2 bases from V and 3 bases from J; bases unmatched to any gene: 4. CDR3 length: 15 residues. Looked up from germline, CDR1 is SGHAT and CDR2 is FQNNGV. This CDR3 is CASSLSQGATDTQYF. The CDR3 DNA is TGTGCCAGCAGCTTAAGTCAGGGGGCAACAGATACGCAGTATTTT.

The chain employs TRBV5-6 and TRBJ2-1, with 10 positions matching TRBD2. CDR1 is SGHDT and CDR2 is YYEEEE in the germline V gene. The V and J ends lost 4 bases and 5 bases, in that order; junction bases with no gene match: 9. There are 16 residues in the CDR3. CDR3 nucleotide sequence: TGTGCCAGCAGCCGCCTAGCGGGAGAGGAGGACAATGAGCAGTTCTTC. Its translation is CASSRLAGEEDNEQFF.

This clone was seen once. V and J are TRBV19 and TRBJ1-1; D remains unclear. The CDR3 loop spans 15 amino acids. V dropped 0 bases and J dropped 2 bases, with 10 bases sitting between them. CDR1 is LNHDA, CDR2 SQIVND, per germline (reference sequence). The CDR3 loop is CASSIDGQRNTEAFF. For the CDR3, the DNA is TGTGCCAGTAGTATAGATGGGCAGAGAAACACTGAAGCTTTCTTT.

The genes are TRBV27 and TRBJ2-3; D is possibly TRBD1 (5 bases). V lost 4 bases to trimming and J lost 2 bases, with 13 bases between them. The length of the CDR3 is 15 residues. Germline-derived CDR1 and CDR2 are MNHEY and SMNVEV (reference sequence). The CDR3 reads CASSSYGAFTDTQYF. As DNA, the CDR3 is TGTGCCAGCAGTTCTTATGGGGCCTTCACAGATACGCAGTATTTT.

This chain connects TRBV6-1 to TRBJ1-5, with D possibly TRBD1 on 5 matching bases. V was clipped by 6 bases and J by 6 bases, with 15 bases between them. CDR3 length: 14 residues. Per germline, CDR1 MNHNS and CDR2 SASEGT. This chain's CDR3 is CASRRGGDIQPQHF. CDR3 DNA sequence: TGTGCCAGCAGGCGGGGGGGTGATATTCAGCCCCAGCATTTT.

The chain has TRBV6-1 and TRBJ1-1; 8 bases are a match to TRBD1. Germline trimming cut 6 bases from V and 4 bases from J; bases unmatched to any gene: 4. From germline, CDR1 is MNHNS and CDR2 SASEGT. This CDR3 region has 13 residues. Written as DNA, the CDR3 is TGTGCCAGCAGACTAGGGACAGGCACTGAAGCTTTCTTT. As protein: CASRLGTGTEAFF.

The genes are TRBV5-6 and TRBJ1-1, with a tentative D call TRBD1 (6 bases). The V gene lost 0 bases and the J gene lost 1 base, with 13 bases spanning the gap. The CDR3 has 16 amino acids. Germline V gene sequence: CDR1 SGHDT, CDR2 YYEEEE. The CDR3 nucleotides read TGTGCCAGCAGCTTGGGAGGGGGTGTGAGGAACACTGAAGCTTTCTTT. Protein: CASSLGGGVRNTEAFF.

The chain has TRBV6-1 and TRBJ1-5; unclear D gene. Germline CDR1 MNHNS, CDR2 SASEGT. The CDR3 covers 15 residues. The V and J ends lost 5 bases and 4 bases respectively, with 15 bases between them. The CDR3 reads CASSPNQALNQPQHF. In DNA, the CDR3 is TGTGCCAGCAGTCCAAATCAGGCCCTAAATCAGCCCCAGCATTTT.

The chain links TRBV19 to TRBJ1-1, with 9 bases lining up with TRBD1. The junction had 7 bases not matched to a gene; V was cut back by 7 bases and J by 1 base. CDR3 length equals 15 residues. CDR1 LNHDA and CDR2 SQIVND come from the germline V gene (reference sequence). The DNA of the CDR3 is TGTGCCAGTAATCGGGGGACAGGGAGGAACACTGAAGCTTTCTTT. This encodes CASNRGTGRNTEAFF.

This chain joins TRBV7-9 and TRBJ1-6; a possible D gene is TRBD1 (6 bases). The CDR3 has 16 residues. The germline V gene has CDR1 SEHNR and CDR2 FQNEAQ (reference sequence). Trimming removed 4 bases from V and 5 bases from J, with 15 bases in between. CDR3 DNA: TGTGCCAGCAGCTCCACCGACAGGAACAATAATTCACCCCTCCACTTT. Amino acid sequence: CASSSTDRNNNSPLHF.

This chain uses TRBV7-2 with TRBJ2-7; D is undetermined. There are 15 residues in the CDR3. V was cut by 5 bases and J by 7 bases, with 21 bases left in between. Germline CDR1 and CDR2: SGHTA and FQGNSA. In DNA form, the CDR3 reads TGTGCCAGCAGCCAATTCGTCCGACAAGGTGGGGAGCAGTACTTC. This encodes CASSQFVRQGGEQYF.

The chain is built from TRBV28 and TRBJ1-6, with 8 bases identical to TRBD1. This CDR3 region has 14 residues. Germline loops: CDR1 MDHEN, CDR2 SYDVKM. Unmatched junction bases numbered 4, after V lost 5 bases and J lost 7 bases. The CDR3 DNA is TGTGCCAGCAGTATCTGGACAGGGAATTCACCCCTCCACTTT. This encodes CASSIWTGNSPLHF.

This chain uses TRBV28 with TRBJ2-7, with 7 positions matching TRBD1. The length of the CDR3 is 15 residues. Unmatched junction bases numbered 13, after V lost 8 bases and J lost 3 bases. CDR1 and CDR2 (germline): MDHEN, SYDVKM. The CDR3: CASLSPRQGIYEQYF. CDR3 in DNA: TGTGCCAGCCTCTCCCCGAGACAGGGTATCTACGAGCAGTACTTC.

This clone has only one observation. The chain links TRBV2 to TRBJ2-1; TRBD2 might be the D (5 bases). The V gene's germline CDR1 is SNHLY and CDR2 FYNNEI. This CDR3 comprises 12 residues. The ends were cut back, 7 bases at V and 10 bases at J, with 14 bases in the middle. The CDR3 region has the DNA TGTGCCAGCAATCTAAGGCCGGGGGAGCAGTTCTTC. The encoded protein is CASNLRPGEQFF.

The chain combines TRBV28 with TRBJ2-3; no firm D call. The V and J ends lost 1 base and 1 base respectively, with 9 bases between them. The CDR3 sequence is 15 residues long. Germline V gives CDR1 MDHEN, CDR2 SYDVKM. Here the CDR3 reads CASSLLTERTDTQYF. The CDR3 DNA reads as TGTGCCAGCAGTTTATTAACGGAGCGCACAGATACGCAGTATTTT.